Below are 10 T cell receptor beta chains sequenced from a single sample in a study of shared clonotypes between healthy human individuals (dated by TCRdb to 2019 to 2021). CD8 naive samples were obtained by positive selection for CCR7 among CD45RO-negative cells, yielding a CD45RA+CCR7+ population from which TemRA cells were excluded. The library was prepared using the immunoSEQ multiplex PCR assay. In TCRdb, the immuneACCESS table is reduced to in-frame sequences with V and J assigned. These tables do not hold every clone; where another copy was compared, an unresolved V gene accounts for under half, and the others remain unexplained. This sample comprises nearly 600,000 clones, 95% to 96% of them detected only once. The ten most abundant clones make up roughly 0.1% of the sample. Sequenced sample: naive CD8+ T cells sorted from blood. The meaning of the sample's cell subset or site label: CD45RA+CCR7+. These receptors all come from a woman aged 25-40 years in good health.

The V call is TRBV7-9, the J call TRBJ1-2; TRBD1 aligns across 10 bases. J lost 6 bases, V lost 6 bases, and 10 bases had no gene match. Per the germline V gene, CDR1 is SEHNR and CDR2 is FQNEAQ (reference sequence). The length of the CDR3 is 15 residues. DNA of the CDR3: TGTGCCAGCAGGGACCGGACAGGGGGAAAAGATGGCTACACCTTC. Protein sequence: CASRDRTGGKDGYTF.

This chain uses TRBV19 with TRBJ1-1, with a tentative D call TRBD1 (5 bases). The CDR3 totals 16 residues. CDR1 is LNHDA, CDR2 SQIVND, per germline (reference sequence). The V gene lost 3 bases and the J gene lost 1 base, with 15 bases spanning the gap. The DNA of the CDR3 is TGTGCCAGTAGTATTTCCAGCTTGGGGGAGAACACTGAAGCTTTCTTT. Its translation is CASSISSLGENTEAFF.

This rearrangement joins TRBV6-6 to TRBJ1-2, with a weak D call TRBD1 (5 bases). V lost 7 bases to trimming and J lost 8 bases, with 17 bases between them. The CDR3 is 13 residues long. Germline V CDR1 and CDR2: MNHNY, SVGAGI (reference sequence). The CDR3 bases are TGTGCCAGCAAAGACCGGACATACGAGGGCTACACCTTC. Its protein product is CASKDRTYEGYTF.

The rearrangement links TRBV4-1 to TRBJ1-5; 7 positions match TRBD1. Germline V gene sequence: CDR1 MGHRA, CDR2 YSYEKL. J lost 5 bases, V lost 1 base, and 8 bases had no gene match. The CDR3 has 16 amino acids. CDR3 amino acids: CASSQAQGGVYQPQHF. For the CDR3, the DNA is TGCGCCAGCAGCCAAGCCCAGGGGGGGGTATATCAGCCCCAGCATTTT.

The CDR3 reads CASSPQAGSYNEQFF. CDR3 DNA: TGTGCCAGTAGTCCCCAGGCCGGCTCCTACAATGAGCAGTTCTTC. The gene calls are TRBV19 and TRBJ2-1; D remains unclear. CDR1 is LNHDA, CDR2 SQIVND, per germline (reference sequence). The CDR3 has 15 amino acids. The germline V and J ends were trimmed by 5 bases and 0 bases, with 11 bases remaining between them.

The chain employs TRBV27 and TRBJ2-3; the D gene is possibly TRBD2 (6 bases). CDR3 length: 16 amino acids. CDR1 and CDR2 (germline): MNHEY, SMNVEV (reference sequence). V was pared by 5 bases and J by 4 bases, with 19 bases between. The DNA of the CDR3 is TGTGCCAGCAGTCCACTCTCCGGGACTTTACCAGATACGCAGTATTTT. As protein: CASSPLSGTLPDTQYF.

The chain employs TRBV15 and TRBJ2-5; possibly TRBD1 or TRBD2 for D (5 bases each). TRBJ2-7 explains the end of the DNA better; the J call may be wrong. CDR1 is LNHNV, CDR2 YYDKDF, per germline (reference sequence). The CDR3 totals 14 residues. The DNA of the CDR3 is TGTGCCACCAGAGGCCCAGGGAGCTCCTACGAGCAGTACTTC. Encoded protein: CATRGPGSSYEQYF.

This clone was detected only once. Other DNA sequences of this sample code for an identical CDR3. The chain links TRBV9 to TRBJ1-2, with D maybe TRBD1 (6 bases). The V and J ends lost 0 bases and 8 bases respectively, with 14 bases between them. CDR3 length: 14 residues. Germline CDR1 and CDR2: SGDLS and YYNGEE. Written as DNA, the CDR3 is TGTGCCAGCAGCGTAGGAGGGGGTACATACGGCTACACCTTC. This encodes CASSVGGGTYGYTF.

V is TRBV13 and J is TRBJ2-3, with no clear D. The germline V gene encodes CDR1 PRHDT and CDR2 FYEKMQ (reference sequence). Trimming left V 5 bases short and J 2 bases short, with 5 bases between. The CDR3 runs 12 residues. CDR3 protein: CASSPNTDTQYF. DNA for the CDR3: TGTGCCAGCAGCCCAAACACAGATACGCAGTATTTT.

The chain links TRBV15 to TRBJ2-7, with 7 bases matching TRBD1. This CDR3 has 14 residues. Germline CDR1 is LNHNV and CDR2 is YYDKDF (reference sequence). Trimming removed 7 bases from V and 2 bases from J; junction bases left unmatched: 8. The CDR3 DNA reads as TGTGCCACCAACGAACGGGACAGCACCTACGAGCAGTACTTC. Its translation: CATNERDSTYEQYF.